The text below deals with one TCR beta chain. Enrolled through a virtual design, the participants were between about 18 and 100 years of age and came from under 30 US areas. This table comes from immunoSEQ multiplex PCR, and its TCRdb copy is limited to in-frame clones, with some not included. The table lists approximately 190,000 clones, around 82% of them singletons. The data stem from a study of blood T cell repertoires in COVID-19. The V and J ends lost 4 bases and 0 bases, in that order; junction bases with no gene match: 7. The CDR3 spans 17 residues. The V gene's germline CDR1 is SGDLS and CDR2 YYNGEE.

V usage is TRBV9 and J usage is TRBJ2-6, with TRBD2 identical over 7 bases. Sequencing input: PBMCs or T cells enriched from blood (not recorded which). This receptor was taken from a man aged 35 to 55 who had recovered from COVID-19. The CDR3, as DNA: TGTGCCAGCAGCATTACCGGGACTACCTCTGGGGCCAACGTCCTGACTTTC. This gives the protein CASSITGTTSGANVLTF.